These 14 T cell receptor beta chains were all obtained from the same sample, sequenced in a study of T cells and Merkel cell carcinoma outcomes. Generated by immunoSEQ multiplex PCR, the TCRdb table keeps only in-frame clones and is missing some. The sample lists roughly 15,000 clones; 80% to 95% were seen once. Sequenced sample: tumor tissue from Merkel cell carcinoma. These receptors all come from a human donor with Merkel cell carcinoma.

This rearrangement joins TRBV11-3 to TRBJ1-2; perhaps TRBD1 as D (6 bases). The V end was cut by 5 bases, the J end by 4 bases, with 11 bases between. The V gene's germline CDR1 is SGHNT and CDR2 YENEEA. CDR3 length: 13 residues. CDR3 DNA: TGTGCCAGCAGCGAGACAGGAGGCTATGGCTACACCTTC. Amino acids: CASSETGGYGYTF.

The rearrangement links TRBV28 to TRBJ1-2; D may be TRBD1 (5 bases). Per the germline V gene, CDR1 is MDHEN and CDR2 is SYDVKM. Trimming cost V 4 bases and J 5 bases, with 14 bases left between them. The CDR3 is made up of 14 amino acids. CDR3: CASSSGPRRYGYTF. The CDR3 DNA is TGTGCCAGCAGTTCGGGGCCCAGGCGATATGGCTACACCTTC.

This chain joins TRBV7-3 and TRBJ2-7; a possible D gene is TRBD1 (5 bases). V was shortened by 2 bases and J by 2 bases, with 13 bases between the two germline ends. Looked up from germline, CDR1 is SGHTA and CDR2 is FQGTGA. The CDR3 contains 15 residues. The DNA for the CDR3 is TGTGCCAGCAGCTTAGGGGCAACGTCGACCTACGAGCAGTACTTC. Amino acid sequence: CASSLGATSTYEQYF. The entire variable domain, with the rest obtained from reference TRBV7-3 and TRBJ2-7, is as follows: GAGVSQTPSNKVTEKGKYVELRCDPISGHTALYWYRQSLGQGPEFLIYFQGTGAADDSGLPNDRFFAVRPEGSVSTLKIQRTERGDSAVYLCASSLGATSTYEQYFGPGTRLTVT.

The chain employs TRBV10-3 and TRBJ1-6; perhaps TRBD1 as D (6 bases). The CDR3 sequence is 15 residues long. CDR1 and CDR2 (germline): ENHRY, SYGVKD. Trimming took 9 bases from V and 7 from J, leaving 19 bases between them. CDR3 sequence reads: CAMRRDIGFNSPLHF. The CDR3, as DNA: TGTGCCATGCGCCGGGACATCGGCTTCAATTCACCCCTCCACTTT.

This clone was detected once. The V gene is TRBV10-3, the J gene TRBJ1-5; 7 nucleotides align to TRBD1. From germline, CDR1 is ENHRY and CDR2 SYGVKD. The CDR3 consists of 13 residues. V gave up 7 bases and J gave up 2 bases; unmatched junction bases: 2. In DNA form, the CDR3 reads TGTGCCATCAAAGGACAGGGCAATCAGCCCCAGCATTTT. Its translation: CAIKGQGNQPQHF.

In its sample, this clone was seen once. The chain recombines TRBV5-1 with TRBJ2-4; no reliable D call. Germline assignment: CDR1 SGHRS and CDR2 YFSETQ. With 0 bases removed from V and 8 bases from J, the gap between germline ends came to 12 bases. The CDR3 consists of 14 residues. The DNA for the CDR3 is TGCGCCAGCAGCTTGGGACGGCGGCGCGACATTCAGTACTTC. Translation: CASSLGRRRDIQYF.

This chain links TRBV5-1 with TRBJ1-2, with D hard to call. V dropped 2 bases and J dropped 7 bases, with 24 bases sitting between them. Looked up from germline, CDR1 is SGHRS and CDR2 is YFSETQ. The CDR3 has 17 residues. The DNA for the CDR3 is TGCGCCAGCAGCTTTGACCGAACGGACCCGAGGAGGGCTGGCTACACCTTC. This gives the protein CASSFDRTDPRRAGYTF.

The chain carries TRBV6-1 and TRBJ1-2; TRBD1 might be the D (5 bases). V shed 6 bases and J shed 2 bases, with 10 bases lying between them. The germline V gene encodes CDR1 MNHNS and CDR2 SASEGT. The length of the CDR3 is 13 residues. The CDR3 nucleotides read TGTGCCAGCAGAGGGACGGTCAACTATGGCTACACCTTC. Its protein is CASRGTVNYGYTF.

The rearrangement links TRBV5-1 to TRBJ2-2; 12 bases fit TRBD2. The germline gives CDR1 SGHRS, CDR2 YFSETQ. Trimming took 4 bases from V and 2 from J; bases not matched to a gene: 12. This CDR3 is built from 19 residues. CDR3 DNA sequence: TGCGCCAGCAGCCCCACCCCAACTAGCGGGGGGATTAACACCGGGGAGCTGTTTTTT. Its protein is CASSPTPTSGGINTGELFF.

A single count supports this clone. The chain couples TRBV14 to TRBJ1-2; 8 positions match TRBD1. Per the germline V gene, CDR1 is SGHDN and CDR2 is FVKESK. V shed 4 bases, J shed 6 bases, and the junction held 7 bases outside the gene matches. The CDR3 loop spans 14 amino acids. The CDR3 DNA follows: TGTGCCAGCAGCCCCACCGGGACAGGCCATGGCTACACCTTC. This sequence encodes CASSPTGTGHGYTF.

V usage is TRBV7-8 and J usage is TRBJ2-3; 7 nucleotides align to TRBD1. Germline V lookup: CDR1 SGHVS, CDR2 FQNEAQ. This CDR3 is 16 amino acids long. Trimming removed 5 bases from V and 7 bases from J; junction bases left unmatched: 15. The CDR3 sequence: CASSPNRGWDTHTQYF. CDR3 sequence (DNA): TGTGCCAGCAGCCCAAACAGGGGATGGGACACTCATACGCAGTATTTT.

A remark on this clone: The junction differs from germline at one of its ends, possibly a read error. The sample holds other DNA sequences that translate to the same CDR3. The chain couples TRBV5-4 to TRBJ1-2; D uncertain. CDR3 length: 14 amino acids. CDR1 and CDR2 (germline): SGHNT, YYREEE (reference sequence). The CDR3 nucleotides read TGTGCCAGCAGCTTGCCACAGAGAAACTATGGCTACACTTTC. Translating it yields CASSLPQRNYGYTF.

CDR3 sequence reads: CASSQDLGTATEAFF. The CDR3 DNA follows: TGCGCCAGCAGCCAAGATCTTGGGACAGCCACTGAAGCTTTCTTT. This chain links TRBV4-3 with TRBJ1-1, with 7 bases aligning to TRBD1. Germline V gives CDR1 LGHNA, CDR2 YSLEER. This CDR3 comprises 15 residues. V lost 0 bases and J lost 4; bases outside the gene matches: 5.

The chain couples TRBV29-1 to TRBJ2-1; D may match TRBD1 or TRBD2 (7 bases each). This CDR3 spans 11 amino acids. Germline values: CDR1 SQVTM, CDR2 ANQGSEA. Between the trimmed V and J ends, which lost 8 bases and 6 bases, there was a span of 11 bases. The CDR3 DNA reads TGCAGCTCCAGGGGGGGCAATGAGCAGTTCTTC. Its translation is CSSRGGNEQFF.